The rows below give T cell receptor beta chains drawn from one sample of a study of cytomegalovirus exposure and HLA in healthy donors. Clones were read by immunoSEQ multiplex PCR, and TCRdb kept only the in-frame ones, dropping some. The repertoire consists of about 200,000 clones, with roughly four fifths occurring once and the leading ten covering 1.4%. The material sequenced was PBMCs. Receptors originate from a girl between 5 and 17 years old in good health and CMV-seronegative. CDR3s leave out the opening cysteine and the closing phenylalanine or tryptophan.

CDR3: ASSGQNNEKLF; V: TRBV28
CDR3: ASSEGTITEAF; V: TRBV11-2
CDR3: ASSLVTGQLQETQY; V: TRBV5-6
CDR3: ASRAPLNGGTEAF; V: TRBV6-5
CDR3: ASSPIGQGLDYEQY; V: TRBV28
CDR3: ASSERGGSYEQY; V: TRBV2
CDR3: ASSRARRDNEQF; V: TRBV4-3
CDR3: ASSSTGADTEAF; V: TRBV7-2
CDR3: ASSLGTSLGVSTEAF; V: TRBV7-8
CDR3: ASSIGTGAAEAF; V: TRBV19
CDR3: ASSATFSGETQY; V: TRBV2
CDR3: ASRRNPRGGAF; V: TRBV27
CDR3: ASSARTDEQF; V: TRBV27
CDR3: ASRSFTGETLAYEQY; V: TRBV7-9
CDR3: ASSGSLAGGGNEQF; V: TRBV5-1
CDR3: AKLQENQPQH; V: TRBV9
CDR3: ASNPRTVKNEQY; V: TRBV2
CDR3: ASSIKDSRNQPQH; V: TRBV19
CDR3: ASSQQGYEQF; V: TRBV4-1
CDR3: ASSSDRASNQPQH; V: TRBV7-9
CDR3: ASSLDYTGAYEQY; V: TRBV11-2
CDR3: ASSESGGGTYEQY; V: TRBV10-1
CDR3: ASSRKGSGRGGNQPQH; V: TRBV28
CDR3: ASSPRGLDTQY; V: TRBV6-1
CDR3: AIALAGGPSEQY; V: TRBV28
CDR3: ASSLGELAGGFLEQY; V: TRBV11-2
CDR3: ASSSGTSETYEQY; V: TRBV7-9
CDR3: ASSLGASRTQETQY; V: TRBV11-1
CDR3: ASSYRGRVYEQY; V: TRBV27
CDR3: ASSWGGDPYEQY; V: TRBV5-6
CDR3: ASSLDRGTEAF; V: TRBV7-2
CDR3: ASSTGTGGTDTQY; V: TRBV5-1
CDR3: ATSRDPGLAAEQY; V: TRBV15
CDR3: ASSLVGQHPGNEKLF; V: TRBV7-6
CDR3: ASSIGGHFNSPLH; V: TRBV19
CDR3: ASSTVTDYEQY; V: TRBV5-4
CDR3: ASSPRQGRDYGYT; V: TRBV7-9
CDR3: ASSLVPIAGGRPYEQY; V: TRBV5-8
CDR3: ASSFTGGYNQPQH; V: TRBV7-2
CDR3: ASSAEMNTEAF; V: TRBV7-9
CDR3: ASSLNGEGNQPQH; V: TRBV4-2
CDR3: ASISPYRGPEAF; V: TRBV6-5
CDR3: ASRQGFASYEQY; V: TRBV6-5
CDR3: ASSSLQGSGNEKLF; V: TRBV7-2
CDR3: ASSGGVSPTI; V: TRBV28